The 21 T cell receptor beta chains below all came from one sample that was sequenced in a study of blood T cell repertoires in COVID-19. Produced via immunoSEQ multiplex PCR; TCRdb's table is partial and in-frame only. The sample records a few hundred thousand clones, roughly 89% being singletons. Sequences were obtained from PBMCs or T cells enriched from blood (not recorded which). The receptors originated from a woman aged 40 to 50 who had recovered from COVID-19.

In DNA form, the CDR3 reads TGTGCCAGCAGCTTGGCCGATGAGCAGTTCTTC. Protein: CASSLADEQFF. The chain joins TRBV5-4 to TRBJ2-1; no clear D gene. Germline CDR1 SGHNT, CDR2 YYREEE (reference sequence). The length of the CDR3 is 11 residues. Between the trimmed V and J ends, which lost 0 bases and 8 bases, there was a span of 3 bases. Complete variable domain (other parts from reference TRBV5-4 and TRBJ2-1): ETGVTQSPTHLIKTRGQQVTLRCSSQSGHNTVSWYQQALGQGPQFIFQYYREEENGRGNFPPRFSGLQFPNYSSELNVNALELDDSALYLCASSLADEQFFGPGTRLTVL.

V is TRBV7-9 and J is TRBJ2-1; 9 bases match TRBD2. Germline V gene sequence: CDR1 SEHNR, CDR2 FQNEAQ (reference sequence). The CDR3 consists of 15 residues. Trimming cost V 2 bases and J 8 bases; bases outside gene matches: 7. The CDR3 reads CASSLTGTSRDEQFF. CDR3 DNA: TGTGCCAGCAGCTTAACCGGGACTAGCAGGGATGAGCAGTTCTTC.

This chain joins TRBV2 and TRBJ1-2; D may be TRBD1 (6 bases). Trimming left V 2 bases short and J 7 bases short, with 17 bases between. This CDR3 has 15 residues. In germline, CDR1 is SNHLY, CDR2 FYNNEI. Written as DNA, the CDR3 is TGTGCCAGCAGTGAAATGGCACAGGGATTCTCTGGCTACACCTTC. Residues: CASSEMAQGFSGYTF.

The genes are TRBV7-9 and TRBJ1-6; 10 bases match TRBD1. The germline V gene encodes CDR1 SEHNR and CDR2 FQNEAQ (reference sequence). Germline trimming cut 4 bases from V and 14 bases from J; bases unmatched to any gene: 2. The CDR3 has 12 amino acids. The CDR3 DNA is TGTGCCAGCAGCTACGGGACAGGGGCCCTCCACTTT. Its protein product is CASSYGTGALHF.

This chain connects TRBV5-1 to TRBJ2-2, with TRBD2 as a possible D gene (5 bases). CDR1 is SGHRS and CDR2 is YFSETQ in the germline V gene. Trimming removed 1 base at V and 5 bases at J, with 12 bases between. This CDR3 comprises 15 residues. CDR3 amino acids: CASSLRLAETGELFF. The CDR3 bases are TGCGCCAGCAGCTTGCGGCTAGCTGAGACCGGGGAGCTGTTTTTT. Based on the CDR3 plus reference TRBV5-1 and TRBJ2-2, the full variable domain is KAGVTQTPRYLIKTRGQQVTLSCSPISGHRSVSWYQQTPGQGLQFLFEYFSETQRNKGNFPGRFSGRQFSNSRSEMNVSTLELGDSALYLCASSLRLAETGELFFGEGSRLTVL.

The chain joins TRBV5-1 to TRBJ2-1; TRBD2 aligns across 12 bases. The ends lost 6 bases at V and 8 bases at J; junction bases unmatched: 6. CDR1 and CDR2 (germline): SGHRS, YFSETQ. The CDR3 sequence is 14 residues long. CDR3 loop: CASNLAGGPDEQFF. In DNA form, the CDR3 reads TGCGCCAGCAACCTAGCGGGAGGGCCCGATGAGCAGTTCTTC.

The V and J genes are TRBV6-4 and TRBJ1-1; TRBD1 is a possible D gene (5 bases). CDR1 is MRHNA and CDR2 is SNTAGT in the germline V gene. The CDR3 runs to 13 residues. Trimming left V 6 bases short and J 0 bases short, with 8 bases between. CDR3 region: CASSRTLNTEAFF. CDR3 nucleotides: TGTGCCAGCAGCAGGACACTGAACACTGAAGCTTTCTTT.

CDR3 protein: CASSLTGTGGQFTNYGYTF. CDR3 nucleotides: TGCGCCAGCAGCTTGACCGGGACAGGGGGACAGTTTACTAACTATGGCTACACCTTC. The chain combines TRBV5-1 with TRBJ1-2; the match to TRBD1 covers 11 bases. The CDR3 runs to 19 residues. Germline V CDR1 and CDR2: SGHRS, YFSETQ. V trimming: 1 base; J trimming: 0 bases; junction bases outside the gene matches: 11.

The CDR3: CASSFSGQAVHEQYF. Here the CDR3 DNA reads TGTGCCAGCAGTTTCTCGGGACAGGCGGTCCACGAGCAGTACTTC. V gene TRBV28 combines with J gene TRBJ2-7, with 8 bases matching TRBD1. There are 15 residues in the CDR3. Trimming removed 3 bases from V and 5 bases from J; junction bases left unmatched: 9. Germline-derived CDR1 and CDR2 are MDHEN and SYDVKM. The full variable domain, with the rest looked up from reference TRBV28 and TRBJ2-7, is DVKVTQSSRYLVKRTGEKVFLECVQDMDHENMFWYRQDPGLGLRLIYFSYDVKMKEKGDIPEGYSVSREKKERFSLILESASTNQTSMYLCASSFSGQAVHEQYFGPGTRLTVT.

V gene TRBV6-1 combines with J gene TRBJ1-6; 8 bases align to TRBD1. Losses at the gene ends were 9 bases for V and 6 bases for J; bases not matched to a gene: 4. Per the germline V gene, CDR1 is MNHNS and CDR2 is SASEGT. The CDR3 is 13 amino acids. The CDR3 loop is CASGTGGNSPLHF. As DNA, the CDR3 is TGTGCCAGTGGGACAGGCGGTAATTCACCCCTCCACTTT.

The V call is TRBV7-8, the J call TRBJ2-7; 10 positions match TRBD1. After removal of 0 bases from V and 3 bases from J, the junction contained 2 bases not matched to a gene. The CDR3 spans 15 residues. Germline-derived CDR1 and CDR2 are SGHVS and FQNEAQ. CDR3 DNA sequence: TGTGCCAGCAGCTTAGCTCGGGACAGGGGCTACGAGCAGTACTTC. Translating it yields CASSLARDRGYEQYF.

V usage is TRBV6-6 and J usage is TRBJ1-5; D gene unclear. The CDR3 is 13 amino acids. CDR1 and CDR2 from the germline V gene are MNHNY and SVGAGI (reference sequence). Trimming took 8 bases from V and 2 from J, leaving 10 bases between them. This CDR3 reads CASGLSGNQPQHF. The CDR3 region has the DNA TGTGCCAGCGGTTTAAGCGGCAATCAGCCCCAGCATTTT.

The genes are TRBV28 and TRBJ1-6; no firm D call. Trimming took off 4 bases at V and 10 bases at J, with 11 bases between the two ends. The germline CDR1 and CDR2 sequences are MDHEN and SYDVKM. The CDR3 consists of 13 residues. The CDR3 region has the DNA TGTGCCAGCAGTTCCCAGGCTCCATCACCCCTCCACTTT. It yields the protein CASSSQAPSPLHF.

This rearrangement joins TRBV7-2 to TRBJ2-7, with 8 bases aligning to TRBD1. Germline-derived CDR1 and CDR2 are SGHTA and FQGNSA. This CDR3 region has 14 residues. The V segment lost 3 bases and the J segment 2 bases; nucleotides outside the gene matches: 3. CDR3 DNA: TGTGCCAGCAGCTTCGGGACAGGCCCCTACGAGCAGTACTTC. As protein: CASSFGTGPYEQYF.

The V call is TRBV9, the J call TRBJ1-1, with a possible D match to TRBD1 (5 bases). CDR1 and CDR2 from the germline V gene are SGDLS and YYNGEE. This CDR3 comprises 14 residues. With 6 bases removed from V and 1 base from J, the gap between germline ends came to 13 bases. The CDR3 spells CASTTGLGNTEAFF. The CDR3 DNA reads TGTGCCAGCACTACGGGACTCGGGAACACTGAAGCTTTCTTT.

The chain couples TRBV7-8 to TRBJ2-1, with D tentatively TRBD2 (5 bases). Trimming removed 6 bases at V and 0 bases at J, with 18 bases between. Germline V gives CDR1 SGHVS, CDR2 FQNEAQ. This CDR3 region has 17 residues. As DNA, the CDR3 is TGTGCCAGCAGTCTGGACGTAGCGACGAGCTCCTACAATGAGCAGTTCTTC. Translation: CASSLDVATSSYNEQFF.

The genes are TRBV4-3 and TRBJ2-1; D uncertain. Germline-derived CDR1 and CDR2 are LGHNA and YSLEER. The germline V and J ends were trimmed by 0 bases and 8 bases, with 11 bases remaining between them. This CDR3 is built from 14 residues. The CDR3 spells CASSQDRIRDEQFF. In DNA form, the CDR3 reads TGCGCCAGCAGCCAAGATCGGATTCGGGATGAGCAGTTCTTC.

The CDR3 reads CAWRAPSTGTNEKLFF. Here the CDR3 DNA reads TGTGCCTGGAGGGCACCATCGACAGGGACTAATGAAAAACTGTTTTTT. V gene TRBV30 combines with J gene TRBJ1-4, with 7 positions matching TRBD1. V gave up 3 bases and J gave up 2 bases; unmatched junction bases: 9. This CDR3 is 16 amino acids long. CDR1 and CDR2 (germline): GTSNPN, SVGIG (reference sequence).

V gene TRBV5-1 combines with J gene TRBJ1-2, with 7 bases matching TRBD1. The CDR3 loop spans 14 amino acids. V dropped 4 bases and J dropped 4; count of bases not matched to a gene: 7. In germline, CDR1 is SGHRS, CDR2 YFSETQ. CDR3 sequence: CASSVDRESYGYTF. The CDR3 DNA reads TGCGCCAGCAGCGTCGACAGGGAAAGCTATGGCTACACCTTC.

The chain combines TRBV27 with TRBJ2-3; no clear D gene. This CDR3 has 13 amino acids. The germline CDR1 and CDR2 sequences are MNHEY and SMNVEV (reference sequence). V was shortened by 7 bases and J by 1 base, with 9 bases between the two germline ends. CDR3 loop: CASMGLGTDTQYF. In DNA, the CDR3 is TGTGCCAGCATGGGCTTGGGCACAGATACGCAGTATTTT.

V and J are TRBV27 and TRBJ2-7; 11 positions match TRBD2. This CDR3 has 17 amino acids. V was pared by 5 bases and J by 3 bases, with 12 bases of the junction left unmatched. Germline V gene lookup returns CDR1 MNHEY and CDR2 SMNVEV (reference sequence). The CDR3 spells CASSPHRTSGSSYEQYF. The CDR3 DNA sequence: TGTGCCAGCAGTCCACACCGCACTAGCGGGAGTAGCTACGAGCAGTACTTC.